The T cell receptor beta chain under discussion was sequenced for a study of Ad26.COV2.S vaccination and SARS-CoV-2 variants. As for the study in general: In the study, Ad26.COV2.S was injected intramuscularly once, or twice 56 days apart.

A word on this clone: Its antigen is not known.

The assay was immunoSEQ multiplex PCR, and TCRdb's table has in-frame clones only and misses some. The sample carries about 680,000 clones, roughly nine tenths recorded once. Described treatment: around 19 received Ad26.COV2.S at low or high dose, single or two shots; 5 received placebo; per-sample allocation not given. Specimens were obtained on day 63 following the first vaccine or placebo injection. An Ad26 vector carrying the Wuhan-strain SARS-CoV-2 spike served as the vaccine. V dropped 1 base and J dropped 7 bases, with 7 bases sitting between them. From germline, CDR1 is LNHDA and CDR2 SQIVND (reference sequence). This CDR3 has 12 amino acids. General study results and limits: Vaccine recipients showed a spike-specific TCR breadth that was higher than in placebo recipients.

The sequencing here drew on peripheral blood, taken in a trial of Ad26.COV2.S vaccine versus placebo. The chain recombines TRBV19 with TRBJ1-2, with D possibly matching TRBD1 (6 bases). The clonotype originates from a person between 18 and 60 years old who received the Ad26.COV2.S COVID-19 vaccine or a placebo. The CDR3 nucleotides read TGTGCCAGTAGTATAGCGGACAGTGGCTACACCTTC. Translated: CASSIADSGYTF. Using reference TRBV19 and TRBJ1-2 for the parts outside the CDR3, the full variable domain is DGGITQSPKYLFRKEGQNVTLSCEQNLNHDAMYWYRQDPGQGLRLIYYSQIVNDFQKGDIAEGYSVSREKKESFPLTVTSAQKNPTAFYLCASSIADSGYTFGSGTRLTVV.